Described below is a single T cell receptor beta chain sequence and its context. Its matching antigen is unknown. This sample is part of a study of PD-1 blockade in classical Hodgkin lymphoma. Study results and limitations: Before treatment, complete responders showed about the same diversity as newly diagnosed patients.

With no exception, relapse followed autologous stem cell transplantation in all patients, and brentuximab vedotin exposure varied. Negative selection with magnetic separation was used to purify CD4+ T cells from thawed PBMCs. The patients, who had relapsed/refractory classical Hodgkin lymphoma, achieved best responses of complete response, partial response or progressive disease. Method: immunoSEQ multiplex PCR; TCRdb's copy keeps in-frame clones and lacks some. The table has tens of thousands of clones, 65% to 80% seen once. The CDR3 covers 13 residues. Germline assignment: CDR1 GTSNPN and CDR2 SVGIG (reference sequence). The V end lost 2 bases, the J end lost 7 bases, and 14 bases lay between the germline ends.

The material sequenced was CD4+ T cells from blood, taken at baseline. This chain joins TRBV30 and TRBJ1-2; tentatively, D is TRBD1 (5 bases). The receptor's source is a human donor with classical Hodgkin lymphoma. The CDR3 sequence is CAWSHQGYSGYTF. CDR3 nucleotide sequence: TGTGCCTGGAGTCACCAGGGTTATAGTGGCTACACCTTC.